This entry lists 21 T cell receptor beta chains sequenced from one sample in a study of T cell responses to AZD1222 COVID-19 vaccine. TCRdb keeps only in-frame clones here, not all; method: immunoSEQ multiplex PCR. The sample yields about 150,000 clones, about 93% seen once. The sequences come from peripheral blood, collected on day 0 of AZD1222 vaccination. Receptors were obtained from an adult in good health.

The genes are TRBV2 and TRBJ2-5; D is perhaps TRBD2 (5 bases). Germline V gene lookup returns CDR1 SNHLY and CDR2 FYNNEI. This CDR3 is built from 14 residues. The germline V and J ends were trimmed by 2 bases and 2 bases, with 9 bases remaining between them. The chain's CDR3 is CASSERGRQETQYF. CDR3 DNA: TGTGCCAGCAGTGAACGTGGGAGACAAGAGACCCAGTACTTC.

The chain recombines TRBV6-5 with TRBJ2-7; D remains unclear. Germline CDR1 is MNHEY and CDR2 is SVGAGI. The CDR3 has 13 residues. Trimming took off 4 bases at V and 2 bases at J, with 9 bases between the two ends. DNA for the CDR3: TGTGCCAGCAGTTCTTCCCCACCCTACGAGCAGTACGTC. It encodes CASSSSPPYEQYV.

The CDR3 region has the DNA TGTGCCAGTAGTGCCGGGACAGGGAGTTTGGGCCAGCCCCAGCATTTT. As protein: CASSAGTGSLGQPQHF. This chain connects TRBV19 to TRBJ1-5; 9 bases match TRBD1. This CDR3 has 16 residues. The germline CDR1 and CDR2 sequences are LNHDA and SQIVND (reference sequence). V lost 5 bases, J lost 7 bases, and 12 bases stayed unmatched.

The chain has TRBV5-6 and TRBJ2-1; 9 bases map to TRBD1. Per the germline V gene, CDR1 is SGHDT and CDR2 is YYEEEE. Trimming took 4 bases from V and 3 from J; bases not matched to a gene: 11. The CDR3 has 17 residues. The CDR3 loop is CASSSGPGQGIYNEQFF. The CDR3 DNA follows: TGTGCCAGCAGCAGCGGACCGGGACAGGGTATCTACAATGAGCAGTTCTTC.

The sample holds one count of this clone. The CDR3 nucleotides are TGTGCCAGCAGTGCACAGGGGAGGTATCAGCCCCAGCATTTT. The encoded protein is CASSAQGRYQPQHF. The J gene is TRBJ1-5, the V gene TRBV2; 7 bases line up with TRBD1. Per the germline V gene, CDR1 is SNHLY and CDR2 is FYNNEI. The CDR3 length is 14 residues. V lost 4 bases and J lost 5; bases outside the gene matches: 5.

The CDR3: CALSRSRMNTEAFF. CDR3 DNA sequence: TGTGCCTTGAGCCGATCGAGAATGAACACTGAAGCTTTCTTT. This chain connects TRBV7-8 to TRBJ1-1; D ambiguous. The CDR3 covers 14 residues. CDR1 is SGHVS and CDR2 is FQNEAQ in the germline V gene. Trimming took 11 bases from V and 0 from J, leaving 16 bases between them.

This chain connects TRBV12-3 or TRBV12-4 to TRBJ1-2; D is ambiguous. The CDR3 loop spans 13 amino acids. Trimming took 3 bases from V and 6 from J, leaving 11 bases between them. CDR3 sequence reads: CASSLPANDGYTF. The CDR3 DNA follows: TGTGCCAGCAGTTTGCCAGCAAATGATGGCTACACCTTC.

A few counts support this clone. This chain uses TRBV6-4 with TRBJ2-1; 10 bases fit TRBD2. Germline assignment: CDR1 MRHNA and CDR2 SNTAGT. The CDR3 sequence is 15 residues long. The trim removed 3 bases at V and 9 bases at J, leaving 8 bases unmatched. DNA for the CDR3: TGTGCCAGCAGTGAGTCTAGCGGGAGTAGATTTGAGCAGTTCTTC. Residues: CASSESSGSRFEQFF.

The J gene is TRBJ2-1, the V gene TRBV5-1, with D tentatively TRBD2 (6 bases). CDR1 and CDR2 (germline): SGHRS, YFSETQ. CDR3 length equals 16 residues. V lost 4 bases and J 7 bases, leaving 21 bases between the germline ends. The CDR3: CASSGTGTFTGNEQFF. CDR3 DNA sequence: TGCGCCAGCAGCGGAACCGGGACTTTTACGGGGAATGAGCAGTTCTTC. Using reference TRBV5-1 and TRBJ2-1 for the parts outside the CDR3, the full variable domain is KAGVTQTPRYLIKTRGQQVTLSCSPISGHRSVSWYQQTPGQGLQFLFEYFSETQRNKGNFPGRFSGRQFSNSRSEMNVSTLELGDSALYLCASSGTGTFTGNEQFFGPGTRLTVL.

This clone was detected only once. The chain combines TRBV15 with TRBJ2-5, with a tentative D call TRBD1 (6 bases). The CDR3 has 16 residues. V was trimmed by 1 base and J by 2 bases, leaving 14 bases between them. Per the germline V gene, CDR1 is LNHNV and CDR2 is YYDKDF (reference sequence). DNA for the CDR3: TGTGCCACCAGCAGAGTGCAGGGGATACTACAAGAGACCCAGTACTTC. This translates into CATSRVQGILQETQYF.

The V gene is TRBV18, the J gene TRBJ1-2, with 8 bases lining up with TRBD1. The CDR3 consists of 13 residues. The V gene end was trimmed by 3 bases and the J gene end by 6 bases; junction bases not matched to a gene: 3. Germline V lookup: CDR1 KGHSH, CDR2 LQKENI. CDR3 nucleotide sequence: TGTGCCAGCTCACCTGGACAGGGCCATGGCTACACCTTC. Protein: CASSPGQGHGYTF.

V gene TRBV7-9 combines with J gene TRBJ1-1; tentative D call: TRBD1 (5 bases). With 1 base removed from V and 3 bases from J, the gap between germline ends came to 12 bases. CDR1 is SEHNR, CDR2 FQNEAQ, per germline (reference sequence). This CDR3 contains 15 residues. DNA of the CDR3: TGTGCCAGCAGCTTAGGTTCGGGGGAGTACACTGAAGCTTTCTTT. Translation: CASSLGSGEYTEAFF.

V and J are TRBV6-6 and TRBJ1-1; perhaps TRBD1 as D (5 bases). The V gene's germline CDR1 is MNHNY and CDR2 SVGAGI (reference sequence). Trimming cost V 6 bases and J 5 bases, with 16 bases left between them. The CDR3 runs 14 residues. CDR3 protein: CASSPGTVGTEAFF. CDR3 DNA sequence: TGTGCCAGCAGCCCCGGGACGGTCGGGACTGAAGCTTTCTTT.

The V and J genes are TRBV28 and TRBJ2-5; D gene ambiguous. The V gene lost 5 bases and the J gene lost 0 bases, with 10 bases spanning the gap. The CDR3 is made up of 14 amino acids. Germline loops: CDR1 MDHEN, CDR2 SYDVKM. This CDR3 reads CASSPRLYQETQYF. The CDR3 DNA reads TGTGCCAGCAGTCCCCGACTCTACCAAGAGACCCAGTACTTC.

The chain employs TRBV7-2 and TRBJ1-1; D gene ambiguous. V dropped 4 bases and J dropped 0 bases, with 9 bases sitting between them. CDR3 length: 14 amino acids. Germline assignment: CDR1 SGHTA and CDR2 FQGNSA. CDR3 region: CASSSDTMNTEAFF. In nucleotides, the CDR3 is TGTGCCAGCAGCTCTGATACAATGAACACTGAAGCTTTCTTT.

The rearrangement links TRBV7-9 to TRBJ2-3; D may be TRBD2 (6 bases). Trimming took 0 bases from V and 6 from J, leaving 16 bases between them. The CDR3 runs 16 residues. The germline V gene has CDR1 SEHNR and CDR2 FQNEAQ (reference sequence). CDR3 residues: CASSLALGEAPDTQYF. As DNA, the CDR3 is TGTGCCAGCAGCTTAGCGCTCGGGGAGGCGCCGGATACGCAGTATTTT.

The chain uses TRBV18 and TRBJ1-2, with D unclear. The CDR3 covers 15 residues. Germline assignment: CDR1 KGHSH and CDR2 LQKENI. V was pared by 2 bases and J by 0 bases, with 10 bases between. CDR3 sequence: CASSPVAPPNYGYTF. The CDR3 nucleotides are TGTGCCAGCTCACCAGTGGCACCCCCTAACTATGGCTACACCTTC.

The chain uses TRBV10-2 and TRBJ2-5, with 9 bases matching TRBD1. Germline assignment: CDR1 WSHSY and CDR2 SAAADI. The CDR3 consists of 15 residues. The V and J ends lost 7 bases and 4 bases, in that order; junction bases with no gene match: 10. The CDR3 sequence is CASTQGQGSGETQYF. CDR3 DNA: TGCGCCAGCACGCAGGGACAGGGTAGTGGAGAGACCCAGTACTTC.

This chain uses TRBV28 with TRBJ1-3; TRBD1 might be the D (5 bases). The CDR3 is made up of 15 amino acids. The V gene's germline CDR1 is MDHEN and CDR2 SYDVKM. Trimming took 3 bases from V and 0 from J, leaving 9 bases between them. In DNA, the CDR3 is TGTGCCAGCAGTTTGGGGGGTGCCTCTGGAAACACCATATATTTT. Its translation: CASSLGGASGNTIYF.

This sequence joins TRBV7-8 and TRBJ1-1, with D uncertain. The germline V gene encodes CDR1 SGHVS and CDR2 FQNEAQ. V was pared by 1 base and J by 10 bases, with 10 bases between. The CDR3 sequence is 12 residues long. In DNA, the CDR3 is TGTGCCAGCAGCTTAGGGGATAACCCAGCTTTCTTT. Amino acids: CASSLGDNPAFF. Using reference TRBV7-8 and TRBJ1-1 for the parts outside the CDR3, the full variable domain is GAGVSQSPRYKVAKRGQDVALRCDPISGHVSLFWYQQALGQGPEFLTYFQNEAQLDKSGLPSDRFFAERPEGSVSTLKIQRTQQEDSAVYLCASSLGDNPAFFGQGTRLTVV.

This rearrangement joins TRBV7-6 to TRBJ1-6; no definite D call. The CDR3 has 15 residues. The germline V and J ends were trimmed by 2 bases and 8 bases, with 13 bases remaining between them. The germline V gene has CDR1 SGHVS and CDR2 FNYEAQ. As DNA, the CDR3 is TGTGCCAGCAGCTTAAGGACTCCCGGGGATTCACCCCTCCACTTT. Amino acid sequence: CASSLRTPGDSPLHF.